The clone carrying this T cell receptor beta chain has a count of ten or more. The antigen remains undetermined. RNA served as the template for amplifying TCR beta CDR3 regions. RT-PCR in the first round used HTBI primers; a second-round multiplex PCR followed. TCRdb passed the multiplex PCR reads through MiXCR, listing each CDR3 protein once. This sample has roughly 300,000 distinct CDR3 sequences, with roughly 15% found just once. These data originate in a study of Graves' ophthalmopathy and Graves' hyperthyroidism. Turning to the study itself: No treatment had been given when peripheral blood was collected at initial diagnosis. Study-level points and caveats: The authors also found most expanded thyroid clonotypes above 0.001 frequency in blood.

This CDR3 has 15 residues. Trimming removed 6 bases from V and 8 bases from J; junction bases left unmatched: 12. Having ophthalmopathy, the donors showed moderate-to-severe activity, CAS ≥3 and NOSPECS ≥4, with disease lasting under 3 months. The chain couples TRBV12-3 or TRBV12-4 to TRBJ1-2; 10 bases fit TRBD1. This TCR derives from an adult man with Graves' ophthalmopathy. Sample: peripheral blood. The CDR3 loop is CASSQTGTGVLGYTF. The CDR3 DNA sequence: TGTGCCAGCAGCCAAACCGGGACAGGGGTGCTAGGCTACACCTTC.